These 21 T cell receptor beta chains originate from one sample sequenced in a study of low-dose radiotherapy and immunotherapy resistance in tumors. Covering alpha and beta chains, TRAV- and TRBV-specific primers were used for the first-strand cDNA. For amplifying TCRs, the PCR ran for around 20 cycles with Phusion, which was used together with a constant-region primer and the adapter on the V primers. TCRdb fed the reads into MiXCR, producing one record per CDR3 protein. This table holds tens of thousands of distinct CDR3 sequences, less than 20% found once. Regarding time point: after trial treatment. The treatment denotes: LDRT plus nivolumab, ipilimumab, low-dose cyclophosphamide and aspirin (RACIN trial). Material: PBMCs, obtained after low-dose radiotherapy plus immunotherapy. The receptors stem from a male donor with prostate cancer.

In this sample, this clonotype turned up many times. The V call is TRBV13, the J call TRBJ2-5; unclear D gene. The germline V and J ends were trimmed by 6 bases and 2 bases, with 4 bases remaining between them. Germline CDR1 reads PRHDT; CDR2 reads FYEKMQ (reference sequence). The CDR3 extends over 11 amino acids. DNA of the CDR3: TGTGCCAGCAGGGGGCAAGAGACCCAGTACTTC. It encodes CASRGQETQYF.

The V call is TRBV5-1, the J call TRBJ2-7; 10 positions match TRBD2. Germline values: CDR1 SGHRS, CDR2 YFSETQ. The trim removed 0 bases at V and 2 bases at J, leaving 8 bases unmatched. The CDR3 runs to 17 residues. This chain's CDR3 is CASSLGMTSGPTYEQYF. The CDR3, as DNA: TGCGCCAGCAGCTTGGGAATGACTAGCGGGCCAACCTACGAGCAGTACTTC.

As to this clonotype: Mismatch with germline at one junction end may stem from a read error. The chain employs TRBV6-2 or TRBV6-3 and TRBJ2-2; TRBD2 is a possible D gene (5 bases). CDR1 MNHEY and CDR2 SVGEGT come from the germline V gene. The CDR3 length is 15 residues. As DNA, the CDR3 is TGTGTCAGCAGCGACCCCCCGGTTGAGGAGGAGCTGTGTTTTTTT. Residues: CVSSDPPVEEELCFF.

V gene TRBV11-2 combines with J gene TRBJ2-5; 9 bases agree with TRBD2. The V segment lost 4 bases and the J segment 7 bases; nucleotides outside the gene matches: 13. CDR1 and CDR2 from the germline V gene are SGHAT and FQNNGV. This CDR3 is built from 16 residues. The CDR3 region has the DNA TGTGCCAGCAGCTCCATTTCTGGCGGGGGGGTGGCGACCCAGTACTTC. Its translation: CASSSISGGGVATQYF.

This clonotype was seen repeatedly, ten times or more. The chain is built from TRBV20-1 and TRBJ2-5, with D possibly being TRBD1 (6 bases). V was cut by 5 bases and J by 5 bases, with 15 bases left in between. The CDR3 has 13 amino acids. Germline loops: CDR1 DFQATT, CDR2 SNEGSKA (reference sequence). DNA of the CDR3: TGCAGTGCTCCACGGGACATTGTGGAGACCCAGTACTTC. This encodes CSAPRDIVETQYF.

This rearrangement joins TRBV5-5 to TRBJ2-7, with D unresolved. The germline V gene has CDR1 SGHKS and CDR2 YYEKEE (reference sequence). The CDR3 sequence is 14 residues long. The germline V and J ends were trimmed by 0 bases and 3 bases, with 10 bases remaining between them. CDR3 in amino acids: CASSLATTNYEQYF. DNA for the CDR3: TGTGCCAGCAGCTTGGCTACCACCAACTACGAGCAGTACTTC.

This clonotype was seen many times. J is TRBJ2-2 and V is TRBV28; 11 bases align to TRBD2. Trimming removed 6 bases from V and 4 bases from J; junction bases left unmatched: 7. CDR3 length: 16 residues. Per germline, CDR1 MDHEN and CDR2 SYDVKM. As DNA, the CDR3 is TGTGCCAGCAGCCTACTAGCGGGAGCCTCCACCGGGGAGCTGTTTTTT. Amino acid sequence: CASSLLAGASTGELFF.

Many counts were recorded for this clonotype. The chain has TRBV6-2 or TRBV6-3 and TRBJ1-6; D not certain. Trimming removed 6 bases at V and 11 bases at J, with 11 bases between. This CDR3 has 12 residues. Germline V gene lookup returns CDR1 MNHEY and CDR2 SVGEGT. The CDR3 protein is CASRTTRAPLHF. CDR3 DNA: TGTGCCAGCAGGACAACAAGAGCACCCCTCCACTTT.

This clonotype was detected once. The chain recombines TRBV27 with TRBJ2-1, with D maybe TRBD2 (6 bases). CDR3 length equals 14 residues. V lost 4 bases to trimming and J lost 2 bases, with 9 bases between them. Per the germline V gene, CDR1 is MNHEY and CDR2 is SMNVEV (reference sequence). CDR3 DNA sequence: TGTGCCAGCAGTTGGAGGGGCCCCTACAATGAGCAGTTCTTC. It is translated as CASSWRGPYNEQFF.

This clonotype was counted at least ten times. The CDR3 spells CASRDTDSGRRTQYF. In nucleotides, the CDR3 is TGTGCCAGCAGGGATACGGACAGTGGGCGAAGGACCCAGTACTTC. V and J are TRBV28 and TRBJ2-5; possibly TRBD1 for D (6 bases). V was trimmed by 6 bases and J by 7 bases, leaving 21 bases between them. Germline V lookup: CDR1 MDHEN, CDR2 SYDVKM. CDR3 length: 15 amino acids.

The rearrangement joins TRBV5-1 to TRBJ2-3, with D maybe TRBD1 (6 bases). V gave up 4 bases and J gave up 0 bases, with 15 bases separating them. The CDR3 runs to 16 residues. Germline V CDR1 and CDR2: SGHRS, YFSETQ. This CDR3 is CASSRAQGSSTDTQYF. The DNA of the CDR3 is TGCGCCAGCAGCCGCGCCCAGGGGAGTAGCACAGATACGCAGTATTTT.

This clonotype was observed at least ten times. The CDR3 reads CASSPGRAYEQYF. CDR3 nucleotides: TGTGCCAGCAGCCCGGGACGGGCGTACGAGCAGTACTTC. The rearrangement joins TRBV7-8 to TRBJ2-7; D tentatively fits TRBD1 or TRBD2 (5 bases each). The CDR3 runs 13 residues. V lost 5 bases to trimming and J lost 4 bases, with 12 bases between them. CDR1 is SGHVS, CDR2 FQNEAQ, per germline.

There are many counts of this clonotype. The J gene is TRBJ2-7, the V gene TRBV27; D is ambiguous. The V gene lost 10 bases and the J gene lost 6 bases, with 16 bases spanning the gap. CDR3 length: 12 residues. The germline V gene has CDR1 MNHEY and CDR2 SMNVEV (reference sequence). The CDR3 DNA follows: TGTGCCACCGGTTTGCAGCTCACCGAGCAGTACTTC. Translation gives CATGLQLTEQYF.

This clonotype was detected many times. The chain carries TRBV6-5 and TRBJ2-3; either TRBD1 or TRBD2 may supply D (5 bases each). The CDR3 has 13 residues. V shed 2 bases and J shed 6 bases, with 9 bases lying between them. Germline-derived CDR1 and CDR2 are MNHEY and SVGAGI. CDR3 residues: CASSYLGADTQYF. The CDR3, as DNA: TGTGCCAGCAGTTACCTCGGGGCGGATACGCAGTATTTT.

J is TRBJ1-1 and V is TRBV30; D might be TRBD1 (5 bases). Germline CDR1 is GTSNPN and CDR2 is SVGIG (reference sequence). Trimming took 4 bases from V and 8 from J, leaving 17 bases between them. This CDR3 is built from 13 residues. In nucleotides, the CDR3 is TGTGCCTGGACCCCGGGGCATATAGGAGAAGCTTTCTTT. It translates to CAWTPGHIGEAFF.

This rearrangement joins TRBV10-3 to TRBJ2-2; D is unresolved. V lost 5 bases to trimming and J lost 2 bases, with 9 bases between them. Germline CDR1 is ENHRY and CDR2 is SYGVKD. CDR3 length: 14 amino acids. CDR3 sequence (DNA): TGTGCCATCAGTTTGGACGGAAACACCGGGGAGCTGTTTTTT. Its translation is CAISLDGNTGELFF.

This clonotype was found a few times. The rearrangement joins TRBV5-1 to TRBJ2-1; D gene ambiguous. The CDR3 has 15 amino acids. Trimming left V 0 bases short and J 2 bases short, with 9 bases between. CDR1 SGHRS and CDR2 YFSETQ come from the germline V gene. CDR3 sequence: CASSLEDIAYNEQFF. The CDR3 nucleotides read TGCGCCAGCAGCTTGGAGGATATCGCCTACAATGAGCAGTTCTTC.

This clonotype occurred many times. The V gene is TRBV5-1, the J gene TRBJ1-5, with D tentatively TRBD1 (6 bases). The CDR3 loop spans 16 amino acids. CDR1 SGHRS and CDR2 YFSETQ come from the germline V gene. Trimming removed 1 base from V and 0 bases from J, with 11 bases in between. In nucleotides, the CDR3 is TGCGCCAGCAGCTTGAATGGACAGTTTAGCAATCAGCCCCAGCATTTT. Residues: CASSLNGQFSNQPQHF.

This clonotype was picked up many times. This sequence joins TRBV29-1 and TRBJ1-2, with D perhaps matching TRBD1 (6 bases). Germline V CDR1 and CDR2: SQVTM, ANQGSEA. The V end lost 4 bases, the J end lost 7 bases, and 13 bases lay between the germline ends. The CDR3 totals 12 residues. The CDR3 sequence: CSVGGAGPGYTF. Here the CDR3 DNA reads TGCAGCGTTGGGGGGGCAGGGCCTGGCTACACCTTC.

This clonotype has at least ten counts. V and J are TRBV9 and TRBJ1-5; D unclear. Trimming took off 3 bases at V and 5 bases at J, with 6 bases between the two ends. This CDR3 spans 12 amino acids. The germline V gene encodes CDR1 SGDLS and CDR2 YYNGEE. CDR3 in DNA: TGTGCCAGCAGCGGGGGTGATCAGCCCCAGCATTTT. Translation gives CASSGGDQPQHF.

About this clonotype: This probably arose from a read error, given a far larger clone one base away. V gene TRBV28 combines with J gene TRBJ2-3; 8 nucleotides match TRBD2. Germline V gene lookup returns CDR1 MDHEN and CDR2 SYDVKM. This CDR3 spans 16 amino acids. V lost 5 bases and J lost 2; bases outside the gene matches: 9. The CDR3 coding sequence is TGTGCCAGCAGTGAAACGACTAGCGCCGTCACAGATACGCAGTATTTT. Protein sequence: CASSETTSAVTDTQYF.